A selection of T cell receptor beta chains follows, all from one sample in a study of shared clonotypes between healthy human individuals. Repertoires were generated with immunoSEQ multiplex PCR, while TCRdb's copy carries only in-frame clones and drops some. The sample includes about 2.1 million clones, about 92% of them seen just once. Sequencing was performed on naive CD8+ T cells from PBMCs. These receptors came from a young man in good health. Some clones in this sample may be carry-over from other donors' samples. CDR3s include the opening cysteine and the closing phenylalanine or tryptophan. D genes are given only for firm matches. Where a row states a size, it is once, few, many or the class of an expanded clone; other rows omit it.

abundance,j_gene,len,d_gene,v_gene,CDR3nt,CDR3aa
.,TRBJ2-1,13,.,TRBV7-9,TGTGCCAGCATCCTAGGGCCTGGGAATGAGCAGTTCTTC,CASILGPGNEQFF
once,TRBJ1-5,13,.,TRBV27,TGTGCCAGCAGTCCCACCAGGGGTCAGCCCCAGCATTTT,CASSPTRGQPQHF
.,TRBJ2-7,15,TRBD2,TRBV2,TGTGCCAGCAGTGAAGCGGGAGGGAGGCGGCACGAGCAGTACTTC,CASSEAGGRRHEQYF
.,TRBJ2-3,15,TRBD2,TRBV18,TGTGCCAGCTCACCCCTAGCGGGAGATTCAGATACGCAGTATTTT,CASSPLAGDSDTQYF
.,TRBJ2-1,16,TRBD2,TRBV7-9,TGTGCCAGCAACCTACCCCTAGCGGGGGGCGACAATGAGCAGTTCTTC,CASNLPLAGGDNEQFF
once,TRBJ2-3,17,TRBD2,TRBV4-2,TGTGCCAGCAGCCAAGAGACGAGCGGGGGGGAGGGAGATACGCAGTATTTT,CASSQETSGGEGDTQYF
.,TRBJ2-7,13,.,TRBV4-1,TGCGCCAGCAGCCAAGTAGGCTCCTACGAGCAGTACTTC,CASSQVGSYEQYF
once,TRBJ2-2,16,TRBD1,TRBV2,TGTGCCAGCAGTCGACAGGGAATCGGGTTTCCCGGGGAGCTGTTTTTT,CASSRQGIGFPGELFF
.,TRBJ2-5,13,.,TRBV6-4,TGTGCCAGCAGTGAACGAGGGGGAGAGACCCAGTACTTC,CASSERGGETQYF
.,TRBJ2-1,17,TRBD1,TRBV7-8,TGTGCCAGCAGCCAAGACTGGACAGGGGGCCCCGGGGATGAGCAGTTCTTC,CASSQDWTGGPGDEQFF
.,TRBJ2-7,15,.,TRBV30,TGTGCCTGGAGCGCAACAGGGCAGCGCATCTACGAGCAGTACTTC,CAWSATGQRIYEQYF
.,TRBJ2-2,12,.,TRBV27,TGTGCCAGCACCGCCCCCGGAGGGGAGCTGTTTTTT,CASTAPGGELFF
.,TRBJ1-2,14,.,TRBV15,TGTGCCACCAGCAGCAGAACAGGGTCCTATGGCTACACCTTC,CATSSRTGSYGYTF
.,TRBJ2-7,13,.,TRBV10-1,TGCGCCAGCAGTGATAGGGATGACTACGAGCAGTACTTC,CASSDRDDYEQYF
.,TRBJ2-5,15,.,TRBV11-2,TGTGCCAGCAGCTTAGGGGACCGGAACGGCGAGACCCAGTACTTC,CASSLGDRNGETQYF
.,TRBJ2-7,16,TRBD2,TRBV6-1,TGTGCCAGCAGTGAACCCCGGGGGGACTACCCCTACGAGCAGTACTTC,CASSEPRGDYPYEQYF
.,TRBJ1-1,14,.,TRBV7-9,TGTGCCAGCAGCTTCCTTAACAGGAACACTGAAGCTTTCTTT,CASSFLNRNTEAFF
.,TRBJ2-5,14,.,TRBV27,TGTGCCAGCAGGGGGGCCGCTAATCTAGAGACCCAGTACTTC,CASRGAANLETQYF
.,TRBJ1-5,13,.,TRBV19,TGTGCCAGTAAGGCCAGGGACAATCAGCCCCAGCATTTT,CASKARDNQPQHF
.,TRBJ2-7,15,.,TRBV4-3,TGCGCCAGCAGCCAAGAAGAGACGCCCTCCTACGAGCAGTACTTC,CASSQEETPSYEQYF
.,TRBJ1-1,14,.,TRBV7-9,TGTGCCAGCAGCCTGCGAGAGGGGGGCACTGAAGCTTTCTTT,CASSLREGGTEAFF
.,TRBJ1-1,19,.,TRBV7-2,TGTGCCAGCAGCTTATTACGGGTCGATACGGGTCCTATGAACACTGAAGCTTTCTTT,CASSLLRVDTGPMNTEAFF
.,TRBJ2-5,13,.,TRBV29-1,TGCAGCGCCGCCGGCGGACCCTCGGGAACCCAGTACTTC,CSAAGGPSGTQYF
.,TRBJ2-1,15,TRBD1,TRBV27,TGTGCCAGCAGTTTAGGACAGGGGCCCAACAATGAGCAGTTCTTC,CASSLGQGPNNEQFF
.,TRBJ2-3,16,.,TRBV6-5,TGTGCCAGCAGTTACGGGTGGCCGCGGTCCTCAGATACGCAGTATTTT,CASSYGWPRSSDTQYF
.,TRBJ2-2,15,TRBD2,TRBV2,TGTGCCAGCAGTGAGGGACTAACTCTTCTTGGGGAGCTGTTTTTT,CASSEGLTLLGELFF
.,TRBJ2-2,15,.,TRBV7-2,TGTGCCAGCAGCCCAATCACCCCGAACACCGGGGAGCTGTTTTTT,CASSPITPNTGELFF
.,TRBJ2-7,13,TRBD1,TRBV29-1,TGCAGCGTTGTGGGGACAGTGAGCTACGAGCAGTACTTC,CSVVGTVSYEQYF
.,TRBJ1-3,13,.,TRBV12-5,TGTGCTAGTGGGAACGGCAGGCCAAACACCATATATTTT,CASGNGRPNTIYF
.,TRBJ1-3,14,.,TRBV9,TGTGCCAGCAGCGTACTACCATCTGGAAACACCATATATTTT,CASSVLPSGNTIYF
.,TRBJ1-4,16,.,TRBV6-1,TGTGCCAGCAGTGAGAGACCGGGAGGGAGCAATGAAAAACTGTTTTTT,CASSERPGGSNEKLFF
once,TRBJ1-4,13,.,TRBV19,TGTGCCAGTAGTACTACCTTTAATGAAAAACTGTTTTTT,CASSTTFNEKLFF
.,TRBJ2-7,16,.,TRBV15,TGTGCCACCAGCACTACTAGACACGAAGGGTTCTACGAGCAGTACTTC,CATSTTRHEGFYEQYF
.,TRBJ2-7,13,.,TRBV27,TGTGCCAGCCACCGGGCCACCAAGGGGGAGCAGTACTTC,CASHRATKGEQYF
.,TRBJ2-1,13,.,TRBV29-1,TGCAGCGTTGTTAGCGGATCCTACAATGAGCAGTTCTTC,CSVVSGSYNEQFF
once,TRBJ2-2,15,TRBD1,TRBV2,TGTGCCAGCTCTCGGGGACAGGGGAGGACCGGGGAGCTGTTTTTT,CASSRGQGRTGELFF
.,TRBJ2-7,15,.,TRBV29-1,TGCAGCGTTGAAGGGGCCGGGACAAGACCCTACGAGCAGTACTTC,CSVEGAGTRPYEQYF
.,TRBJ2-7,15,TRBD1,TRBV7-9,TGTGCCAGCAGCCCCTCTCGACAGGGGCCCTACGAGCAGTACTTC,CASSPSRQGPYEQYF
once,TRBJ2-2,16,TRBD2,TRBV2,TGTGCCAGCAGCCCGGGACTAGCGGTGAACACCGGGGAGCTGTTTTTT,CASSPGLAVNTGELFF
.,TRBJ1-2,13,.,TRBV6-1,TGTGCCAGCAGTGATGGCCGGGCGGGGGGCTACACCTTC,CASSDGRAGGYTF
.,TRBJ2-3,17,TRBD2,TRBV4-2,TGTGCCAGCAGCCAGGATGGGACTAGCCGTCGTACAGATACGCAGTATTTT,CASSQDGTSRRTDTQYF
.,TRBJ1-2,14,.,TRBV27,TGTGCCAGCTCCTTTGGGGGGGCAAACTATGGCTACACCTTC,CASSFGGANYGYTF
.,TRBJ2-7,15,TRBD1,TRBV7-2,TGTGCCAGCAGCACGTTCGGGACAGGGGGCGACGAGCAGTACTTC,CASSTFGTGGDEQYF
.,TRBJ2-7,13,.,TRBV2,TGTGCCAGCAGGGAACCGGGCGGGCACGAGCAGTACTTC,CASREPGGHEQYF
.,TRBJ2-7,15,.,TRBV18,TGTGCCAGCTCAATAACTAAGGCCCTCTCCTACGAGCAGTACTTC,CASSITKALSYEQYF
.,TRBJ2-1,17,TRBD2,TRBV2,TGTGCCAGCAGTGAGGCCAGACTAGCGGACTTGTACAATGAGCAGTTCTTC,CASSEARLADLYNEQFF
.,TRBJ2-7,15,.,TRBV28,TGTGCCAGCAGTCCTCTTGGGAGAGGGTTCTACGAGCAGTACTTC,CASSPLGRGFYEQYF
.,TRBJ2-2,16,.,TRBV11-2,TGTGCCAGCAGCCCTCGGGCGGTTGGGGACACCGGGGAGCTGTTTTTT,CASSPRAVGDTGELFF
.,TRBJ2-7,13,.,TRBV21-1,TGTGCCAGCAGCAAAGACGCGCTATACGAGCAGTACTTC,CASSKDALYEQYF
.,TRBJ1-4,13,TRBD1,TRBV6-4,TGTGCCGCCAGGGGGGTTGCTAATGAAAAACTGTTTTTT,CAARGVANEKLFF
.,TRBJ1-2,18,TRBD1,TRBV28,TGTGCCAGCAGTTTTGTGGCAGGGGGCTCTGCCACTAACTATGGCTACACCTTC,CASSFVAGGSATNYGYTF
once,TRBJ2-5,13,.,TRBV7-9,TGTGCCAGCAGCTTAGGCGTACAAGAGACCCAGTACTTC,CASSLGVQETQYF
.,TRBJ2-1,13,TRBD2,TRBV9,TGTGCCAGCAGCCTAGCGGGAGGTAATGAGCAGTTCTTC,CASSLAGGNEQFF
.,TRBJ2-7,13,TRBD2,TRBV7-2,TGTGCCAGCACCTTCGGGGGGAACTACGAGCAGTACTTC,CASTFGGNYEQYF
.,TRBJ2-7,13,.,TRBV2,TGTGCCAGCAGCCAGGCGGCGAGGGACGAGCAGTACTTC,CASSQAARDEQYF